The sequence of this T cell receptor (beta chain) was determined in a study of circulating CD8 cells and anti-PD-1 response in melanoma. Study-level background: Of some 13 patients, seven got anti-PD-1 first and six had prior therapy.

Four subsets defined by PD-1 and/or TIGIT were sorted from live CD3+CD8+TCRalphabeta+ cells. Relative to its sample, this clonotype is large. Its antigen is unidentified. The CDR3 contains 13 residues. Germline CDR1 is GTSNPN and CDR2 is SVGIG (reference sequence). The ends were cut back, 0 bases at V and 4 bases at J, with 9 bases in the middle. The QIAseq Immune Repertoire TCR panel built the libraries from around 15 ng of total RNA. TCRdb fed the reads into MiXCR, producing one record per CDR3 protein. This repertoire shows under 600 distinct CDR3 sequences, 6.7% found once; its top ten account for roughly a tenth. Whole-study results and caveats: Tumor reactivity was tested by peptide assays on expanded sorted subsets.

The clonotype originates from a human donor with melanoma. This material consisted of CD8+ T cells from PBMCs, taken at baseline or after one month of anti-PD-1 therapy (not recorded which). The rearrangement joins TRBV30 to TRBJ1-1; D might be TRBD1 (6 bases). The CDR3 nucleotides are TGTGCCTGGAGTGTAGGGGACATCACTGAAGCTTTCTTT. Translated: CAWSVGDITEAFF.